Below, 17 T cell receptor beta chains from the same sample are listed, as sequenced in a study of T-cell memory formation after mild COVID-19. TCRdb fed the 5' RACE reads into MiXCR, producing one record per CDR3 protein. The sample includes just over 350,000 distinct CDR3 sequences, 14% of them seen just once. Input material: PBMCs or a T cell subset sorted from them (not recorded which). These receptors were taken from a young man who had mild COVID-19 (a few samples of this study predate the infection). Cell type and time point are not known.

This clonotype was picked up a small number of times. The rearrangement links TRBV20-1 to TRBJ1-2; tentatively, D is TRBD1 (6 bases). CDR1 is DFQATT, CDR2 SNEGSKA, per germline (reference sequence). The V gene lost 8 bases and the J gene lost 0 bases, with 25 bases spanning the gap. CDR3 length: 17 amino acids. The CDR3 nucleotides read TGCAGTCCCGATACCTTTACAGGGTCGCGGACTAACTATGGCTACACCTTC. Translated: CSPDTFTGSRTNYGYTF.

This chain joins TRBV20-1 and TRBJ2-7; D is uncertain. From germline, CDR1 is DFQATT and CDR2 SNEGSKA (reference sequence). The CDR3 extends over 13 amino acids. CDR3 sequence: CSARVGGSYEQYV. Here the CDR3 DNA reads TGCAGCGCTAGAGTCGGTGGTAGCTACGAGCAGTACGTC.

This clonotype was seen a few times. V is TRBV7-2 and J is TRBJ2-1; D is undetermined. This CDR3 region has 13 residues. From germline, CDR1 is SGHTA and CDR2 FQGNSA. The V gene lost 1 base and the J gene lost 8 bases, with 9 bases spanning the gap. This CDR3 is CASSLVSLDEQFF. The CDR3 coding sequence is TGTGCCAGCAGCTTAGTGAGTTTGGATGAGCAGTTCTTC.

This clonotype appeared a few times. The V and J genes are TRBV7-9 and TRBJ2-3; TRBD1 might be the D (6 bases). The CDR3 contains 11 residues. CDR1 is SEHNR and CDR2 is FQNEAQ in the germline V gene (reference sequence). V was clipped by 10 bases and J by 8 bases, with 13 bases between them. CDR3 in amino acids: CAITLQGTQYF. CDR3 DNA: TGTGCCATCACCCTACAGGGTACGCAGTATTTT.

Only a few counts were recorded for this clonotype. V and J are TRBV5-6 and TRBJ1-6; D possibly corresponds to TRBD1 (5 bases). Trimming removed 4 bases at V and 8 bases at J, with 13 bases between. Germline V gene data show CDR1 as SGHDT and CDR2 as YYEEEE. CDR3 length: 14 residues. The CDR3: CASSGTVTYSPLHF. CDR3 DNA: TGTGCCAGCAGCGGGACGGTTACTTATTCACCCCTCCACTTT.

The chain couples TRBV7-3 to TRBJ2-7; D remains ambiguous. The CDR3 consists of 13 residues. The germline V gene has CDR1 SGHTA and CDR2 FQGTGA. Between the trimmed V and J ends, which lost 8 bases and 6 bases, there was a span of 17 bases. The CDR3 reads CASSGRPEIEQYV. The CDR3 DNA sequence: TGTGCCAGCTCCGGCCGCCCGGAAATCGAGCAGTACGTC.

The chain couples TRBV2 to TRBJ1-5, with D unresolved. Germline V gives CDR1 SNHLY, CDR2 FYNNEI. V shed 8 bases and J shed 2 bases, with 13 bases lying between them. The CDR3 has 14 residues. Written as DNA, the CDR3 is TGTGCCAGCGGGCCCGAGAGGGGCAATCAGCCCCAGCATTTT. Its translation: CASGPERGNQPQHF. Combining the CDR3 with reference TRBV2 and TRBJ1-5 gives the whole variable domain EPEVTQTPSHQVTQMGQEVILRCVPISNHLYFYWYRQILGQKVEFLVSFYNNEISEKSEIFDDQFSVERPDGSNFTLKIRSTKLEDSAMYFCASGPERGNQPQHFGDGTRLSIL.

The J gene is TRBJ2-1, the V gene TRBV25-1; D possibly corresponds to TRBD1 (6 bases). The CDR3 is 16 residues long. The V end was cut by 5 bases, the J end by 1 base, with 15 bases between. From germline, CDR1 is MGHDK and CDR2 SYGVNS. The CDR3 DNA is TGTGCCAGCAGTCTTTTGACAGGTCTATCCTACAATGAGCAGTTCTTC. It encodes CASSLLTGLSYNEQFF. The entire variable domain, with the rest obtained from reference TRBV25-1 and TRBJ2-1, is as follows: EADIYQTPRYLVIGTGKKITLECSQTMGHDKMYWYQQDPGMELHLIHYSYGVNSTEKGDLSSESTVSRIRTEHFPLTLESARPSHTSQYLCASSLLTGLSYNEQFFGPGTRLTVL.

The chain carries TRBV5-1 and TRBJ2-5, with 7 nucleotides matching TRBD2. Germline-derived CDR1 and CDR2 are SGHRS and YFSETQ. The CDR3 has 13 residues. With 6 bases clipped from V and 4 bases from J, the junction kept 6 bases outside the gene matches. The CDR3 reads CASTFSSGETQYF. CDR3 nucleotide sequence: TGCGCCAGCACCTTTTCTAGCGGAGAGACCCAGTACTTC.

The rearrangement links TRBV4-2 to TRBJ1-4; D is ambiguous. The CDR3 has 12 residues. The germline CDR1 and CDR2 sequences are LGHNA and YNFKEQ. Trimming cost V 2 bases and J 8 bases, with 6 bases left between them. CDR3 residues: CASSQLQEKLFF. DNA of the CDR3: TGTGCCAGCAGCCAATTGCAGGAAAAACTGTTTTTT.

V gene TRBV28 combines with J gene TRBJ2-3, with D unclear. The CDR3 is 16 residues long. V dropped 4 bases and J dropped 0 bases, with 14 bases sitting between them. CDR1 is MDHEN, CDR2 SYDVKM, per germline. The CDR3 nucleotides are TGTGCCAGCAGTTCCCCCGGGCTTAGAAGCACAGATACGCAGTATTTT. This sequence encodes CASSSPGLRSTDTQYF.

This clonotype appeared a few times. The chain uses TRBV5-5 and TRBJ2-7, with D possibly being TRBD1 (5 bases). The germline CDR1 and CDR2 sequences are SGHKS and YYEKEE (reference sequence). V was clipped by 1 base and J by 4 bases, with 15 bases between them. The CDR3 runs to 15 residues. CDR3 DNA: TGTGCCAGCAGCTTGTGGGGTCAGGGCGGTTACGAGCAGTACTTC. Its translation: CASSLWGQGGYEQYF.

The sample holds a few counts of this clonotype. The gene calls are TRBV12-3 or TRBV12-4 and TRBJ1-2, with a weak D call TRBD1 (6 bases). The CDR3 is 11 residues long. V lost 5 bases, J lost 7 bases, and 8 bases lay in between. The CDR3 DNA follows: TGTGCCAGCAGTCACAGGGTTGGCTACACCTTC. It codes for CASSHRVGYTF.

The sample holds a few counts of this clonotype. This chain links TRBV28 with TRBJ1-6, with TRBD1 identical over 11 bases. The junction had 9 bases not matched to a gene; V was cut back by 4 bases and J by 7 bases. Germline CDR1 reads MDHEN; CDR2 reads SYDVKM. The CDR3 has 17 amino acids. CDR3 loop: CASSSSGTGGINSPLHF. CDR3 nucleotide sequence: TGTGCCAGCAGTTCCTCCGGGACAGGGGGAATAAATTCACCCCTCCACTTT.

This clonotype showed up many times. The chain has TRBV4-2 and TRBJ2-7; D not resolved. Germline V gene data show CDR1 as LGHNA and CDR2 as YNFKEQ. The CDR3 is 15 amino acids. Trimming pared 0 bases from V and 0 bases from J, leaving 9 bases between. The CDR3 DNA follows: TGTGCCAGCAGCCAAGAACGGGCGGCCTCCTACGAGCAGTACTTC. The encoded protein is CASSQERAASYEQYF.

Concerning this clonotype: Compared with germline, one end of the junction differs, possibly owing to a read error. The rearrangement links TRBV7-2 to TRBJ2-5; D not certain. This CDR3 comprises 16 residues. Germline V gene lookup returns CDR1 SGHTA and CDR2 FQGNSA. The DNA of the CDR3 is TGTGCCAGCAGCTTAGGGTTTATCCCTAGACAAGAGGCCCAGTACTTC. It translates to CASSLGFIPRQEAQYF.

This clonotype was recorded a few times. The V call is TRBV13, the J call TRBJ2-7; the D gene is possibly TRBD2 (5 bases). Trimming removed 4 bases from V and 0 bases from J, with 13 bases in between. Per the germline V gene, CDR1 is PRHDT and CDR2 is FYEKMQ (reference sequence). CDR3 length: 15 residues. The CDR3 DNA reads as TGTGCCAGCAGCTATGGTGGCGGGCGCTCCTACGAGCAGTACTTC. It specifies CASSYGGGRSYEQYF. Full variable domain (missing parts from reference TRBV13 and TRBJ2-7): AAGVIQSPRHLIKEKRETATLKCYPIPRHDTVYWYQQGPGQDPQFLISFYEKMQSDKGSIPDRFSAQQFSDYHSELNMSSLELGDSALYFCASSYGGGRSYEQYFGPGTRLTVT.